This is a list of T cell receptor beta chains from one sample in a study of T cell changes during pregnancy in multiple sclerosis. Some clones are missing from TCRdb's copy, which holds only in-frame ones; the method was immunoSEQ multiplex PCR. This table holds 40,000 to 45,000 clones, 70% to 90% found once. Sequenced material: CD4+ T cells from peripheral blood mononuclear cells, taken after pregnancy. The source of these receptors is a female donor with multiple sclerosis, enrolled in a pregnancy study. Both conserved end residues are part of each CDR3. A D gene is named only where the DNA matches it firmly. Where a row states a size, it is once, few, many or the class of an expanded clone; other rows omit it.

TRBD1 TRBJ1-2 NA TRBV5-5 CASSSRDRGNYGYTF TGTGCCAGCAGCTCCCGGGACAGGGGGAACTATGGCTACACCTTC
TRBD1 TRBJ1-1 few TRBV19 CASRTTQTGLNTEAFF TGTGCCAGTAGAACAACTCAGACAGGGCTGAACACTGAAGCTTTCTTT
TRBD2 TRBJ2-1 NA TRBV4-3 CASSQGALAGGQGEQFF TGCGCCAGCAGCCAAGGGGCACTAGCGGGGGGGCAGGGTGAGCAGTTCTTC
NA TRBJ2-7 NA TRBV2 CASISARRIEQYF TGTGCCAGCATCTCTGCACGGCGGATCGAGCAGTACTTC
NA TRBJ1-4 NA TRBV28 CASSFLQPLATNEKLFF TGTGCCAGCAGTTTCCTTCAACCTCTAGCAACTAATGAAAAACTGTTTTTT
TRBD2 TRBJ2-5 NA TRBV29-1 CSVRRGGGETQYF TGCAGCGTTCGCCGGGGGGGCGGAGAGACCCAGTACTTC
TRBD2 TRBJ2-1 NA TRBV5-6 CASSSVFAGGLSNEQFF TGTGCCAGCAGCTCCGTTTTTGCGGGGGGGCTCTCAAATGAGCAGTTCTTC
TRBD1 TRBJ2-2 NA TRBV5-1 CASSLAGQGTAGELFF TGCGCCAGCAGCTTGGCGGGACAGGGTACGGCCGGGGAGCTGTTTTTT
NA TRBJ1-2 NA TRBV30 CAWDRTAYGYTF TGTGCCTGGGACAGGACTGCCTATGGCTACACCTTC
TRBD2 TRBJ2-1 NA TRBV30 CAWSVQLAVYNEQFF TGTGCCTGGAGTGTACAACTAGCGGTCTACAATGAGCAGTTCTTC
TRBD2 TRBJ2-7 NA TRBV7-3 CASSLMGGGAYEQYF TGTGCCAGCAGCTTAATGGGCGGGGGGGCCTACGAGCAGTACTTC
TRBD1 TRBJ1-2 few TRBV5-6 CASSLPTGVGYGYTF TGTGCCAGCAGCTTGCCGACAGGGGTGGGCTATGGCTACACCTTC
NA TRBJ1-2 NA TRBV19 CASSRTDGYTF TGTGCCAGTAGCCGGACAGATGGCTACACCTTC
NA TRBJ1-2 NA TRBV27 CASSVRSLANYGYTF TGTGCCAGCAGTGTCCGGTCCCTAGCTAACTATGGCTACACCTTC
NA TRBJ2-3 NA TRBV4-1 CASSQEPGGRTDTQYF TGCGCCAGCAGCCAAGAACCGGGGGGCCGCACAGATACGCAGTATTTT
TRBD2 TRBJ2-5 NA TRBV29-1 CSALGLGKETQYF TGCAGCGCTTTGGGACTAGGCAAAGAGACCCAGTACTTC
NA TRBJ1-4 once TRBV6-1 CASSESGGAGRSNEKLFF TGTGCCAGCAGTGAATCGGGGGGGGCCGGTCGATCTAATGAAAAACTGTTTTTT
NA TRBJ1-1 NA TRBV9 CASSREGLEGEAFF TGTGCCAGCAGCAGGGAGGGCCTGGAGGGTGAAGCTTTCTTT
TRBD2 TRBJ2-7 NA TRBV28 CASSLLAGGHYEQYF TGTGCCAGCAGTTTACTGGCGGGGGGGCACTACGAGCAGTACTTC
NA TRBJ1-2 NA TRBV18 CASSPPTVNYGYTF TGTGCCAGCTCACCTCCGACAGTTAACTATGGCTACACCTTC
NA TRBJ2-5 NA TRBV2 CASKDMRGGKETQYF TGTGCCAGCAAGGACATGCGGGGAGGAAAAGAGACCCAGTACTTC
NA TRBJ1-1 NA TRBV18 CASSPSGGVNTEAFF TGTGCCAGCTCACCATCGGGAGGGGTGAACACTGAAGCTTTCTTT
NA TRBJ1-1 NA TRBV28 CASSPPRGSNTEAFF TGTGCCAGCAGTCCCCCCCGTGGCTCGAACACTGAAGCTTTCTTT
NA TRBJ2-3 NA TRBV7-2 CASSLSLAQRGTDTQYF TGTGCCAGCAGCTTAAGCCTAGCCCAAAGAGGCACAGATACGCAGTATTTT
NA TRBJ1-2 NA TRBV6-1 CASNPGASYGYTF TGTGCCAGCAACCCGGGAGCATCCTATGGCTACACCTTC
TRBD2 TRBJ2-3 NA TRBV7-2 CASSLSGSGAGDTQYF TGTGCCAGCAGCTTGTCAGGAAGCGGGGCAGGCGATACGCAGTATTTT
TRBD2 TRBJ2-7 NA TRBV30 CAWSWEGEQYF TGTGCCTGGAGCTGGGAGGGAGAGCAGTACTTC
TRBD1 TRBJ2-1 NA TRBV5-1 CASSLGGTGGKHEQFF TGCGCCAGCAGCCTTGGGGGGACAGGGGGCAAGCATGAGCAGTTCTTC
NA TRBJ2-2 NA TRBV5-8 CASSLWRGTNTGELFF TGTGCCAGCAGCTTGTGGCGGGGCACGAACACCGGGGAGCTGTTTTTT
TRBD1 TRBJ1-2 NA TRBV28 CASSLPGGHYGYTF TGTGCCAGCAGTCTTCCAGGGGGCCACTATGGCTACACCTTC
TRBD1 TRBJ2-7 NA TRBV23-1 CASSGAGTDYNEQYF TGCGCCAGCAGTGGAGCCGGGACAGACTATAACGAGCAGTACTTC
NA TRBJ1-4 NA TRBV27 CASSSLGGATNEKLFF TGTGCCAGCAGTTCCCTGGGGGGGGCAACTAATGAAAAACTGTTTTTT
NA TRBJ1-4 NA TRBV4-2 CASSPQGTNEKLFF TGTGCCAGCAGCCCACAGGGAACTAATGAAAAACTGTTTTTT
NA TRBJ2-7 NA TRBV11-1 CASSLGGTIYEQYF TGTGCCAGCAGCTTAGGAGGGACAATCTACGAGCAGTACTTC
NA TRBJ2-6 NA TRBV7-3 CASSSRTAGANVLTF TGTGCCAGCAGCTCCCGGACAGCTGGGGCCAACGTCCTGACTTTC
NA TRBJ1-2 NA TRBV18 CASSRGTPNYGYTF TGTGCCAGCTCGCGCGGGACTCCTAACTATGGCTACACCTTC
NA TRBJ2-1 once TRBV15 CATSTRQSYNEQFF TGTGCCACCAGCACCCGACAGAGTTACAATGAGCAGTTCTTC
TRBD2 TRBJ2-7 few TRBV9 CASSRTSGEQYF TGTGCCAGCAGCCGGACTAGCGGCGAGCAGTACTTC
TRBD2 TRBJ2-1 NA TRBV12-5 CASGLPQAGVYNEQFF TGTGCTAGTGGTTTGCCCCAGGCGGGGGTGTATAATGAGCAGTTCTTC
TRBD1 TRBJ1-3 NA TRBV12-5 CASGLGQGLSGNTIYF TGTGCTAGTGGCCTAGGACAGGGCCTCTCTGGAAACACCATATATTTT
NA TRBJ1-5 NA TRBV19 CASSMPGREYSNQPQHF TGTGCCAGTAGTATGCCGGGGAGGGAATATAGCAATCAGCCCCAGCATTTT
TRBD1 TRBJ1-2 NA TRBV10-3 CAISGTGEDGYTF TGTGCCATCAGTGGGACAGGGGAGGATGGCTACACCTTC
NA TRBJ1-1 few TRBV6-1 CASSVMNTEAFF TGTGCCAGCAGTGTCATGAACACTGAAGCTTTCTTT
TRBD1 TRBJ1-2 NA TRBV23-1 CASSQFKDRLRNGYTF TGCGCCAGCAGTCAATTCAAGGACAGGTTAAGAAACGGCTACACCTTC
TRBD1 TRBJ2-7 NA TRBV7-3 CASSLMAGGSYEQYF TGTGCCAGCAGCTTAATGGCAGGGGGTTCCTACGAGCAGTACTTC
NA TRBJ2-3 NA TRBV29-1 CSASPIDADTQYF TGCAGCGCTAGTCCGATAGATGCAGATACGCAGTATTTT